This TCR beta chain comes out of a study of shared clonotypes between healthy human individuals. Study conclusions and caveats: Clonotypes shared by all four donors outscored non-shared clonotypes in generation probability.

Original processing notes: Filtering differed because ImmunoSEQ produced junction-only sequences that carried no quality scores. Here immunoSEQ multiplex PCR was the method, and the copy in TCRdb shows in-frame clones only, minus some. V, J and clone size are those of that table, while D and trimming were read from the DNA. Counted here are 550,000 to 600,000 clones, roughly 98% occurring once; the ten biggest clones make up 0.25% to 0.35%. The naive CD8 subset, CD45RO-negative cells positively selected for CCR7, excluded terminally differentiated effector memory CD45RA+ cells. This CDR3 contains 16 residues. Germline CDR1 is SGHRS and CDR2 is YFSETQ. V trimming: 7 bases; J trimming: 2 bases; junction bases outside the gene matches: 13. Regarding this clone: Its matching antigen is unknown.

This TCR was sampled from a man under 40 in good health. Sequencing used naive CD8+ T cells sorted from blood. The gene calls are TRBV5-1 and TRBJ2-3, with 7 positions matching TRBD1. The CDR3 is CASAGEGDSYTDTQYF. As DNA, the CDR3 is TGCGCCAGCGCCGGAGAAGGGGACAGTTACACAGATACGCAGTATTTT.